These T cell receptor beta chains were read from a single sample in a study of T cell responses to AZD1222 COVID-19 vaccine. Some clones are missing from TCRdb's copy, which holds only in-frame ones; the method was immunoSEQ multiplex PCR. Among around 150,000 clones listed, under 95% were seen once. The sample was peripheral blood, taken 28 days after the second AZD1222 dose. Receptors originate from an adult who received the AZD1222 COVID-19 vaccine. Both conserved end residues are part of each CDR3. Each record gives: CDR3 DNA, CDR3 protein, D gene, V gene, clone size, J gene. The D gene is left open where the match is weak. Clone size appears in some rows only: once, few, many, or a class for an expanded clone.

CDR3nt: TGTGCCAGCTCAACCGGGACAGGGTTACCTGAAGCTTTCTTT
CDR3aa: CASSTGTGLPEAFF
d_gene: TRBD1
v_gene: TRBV18
abundance: .
j_gene: TRBJ1-1

CDR3nt: TGTGCCAGCAGTCGAGGATTAGACGAGCAGTACTTC
CDR3aa: CASSRGLDEQYF
d_gene: .
v_gene: TRBV3-1/TRBV3-2
abundance: .
j_gene: TRBJ2-7

CDR3nt: TGTGCCAGCAGCACCGGGACCATCAATGAGCAGTTCTTC
CDR3aa: CASSTGTINEQFF
d_gene: .
v_gene: TRBV5-4
abundance: .
j_gene: TRBJ2-1

CDR3nt: TGTGCCAGCAGCGCCCGACTAACCTCTGGGGCCAACGTCCTGACTTTC
CDR3aa: CASSARLTSGANVLTF
d_gene: .
v_gene: TRBV9
abundance: .
j_gene: TRBJ2-6

CDR3nt: TGTGCCAGCAGCCTACTAATAGGACAGGGGGTTGGCAATGAGCAGTTCTTC
CDR3aa: CASSLLIGQGVGNEQFF
d_gene: TRBD1
v_gene: TRBV5-4
abundance: .
j_gene: TRBJ2-1

CDR3nt: TGTGCCAGCAGCTTGGGGTCGGGGTTTGACGGCTACACCTTC
CDR3aa: CASSLGSGFDGYTF
d_gene: .
v_gene: TRBV5-4
abundance: few
j_gene: TRBJ1-2

CDR3nt: TGCGCCAGCGCCCCAACTCCGACTTTTAGCTATGGCTACACCTTC
CDR3aa: CASAPTPTFSYGYTF
d_gene: .
v_gene: TRBV5-1
abundance: .
j_gene: TRBJ1-2

CDR3nt: TGTGCCAGCAGCTTCCTAGGACAGGGATATGGCTACACCTTC
CDR3aa: CASSFLGQGYGYTF
d_gene: TRBD1
v_gene: TRBV7-9
abundance: .
j_gene: TRBJ1-2

CDR3nt: TGTGCCAGCATACTAGGGAATACGCAGTATTTT
CDR3aa: CASILGNTQYF
d_gene: .
v_gene: TRBV12-3/TRBV12-4
abundance: .
j_gene: TRBJ2-3

CDR3nt: TGCGCCAGCAGCTTCGGGACAGGGGATGGGTACACTGAAGCTTTCTTT
CDR3aa: CASSFGTGDGYTEAFF
d_gene: TRBD1
v_gene: TRBV5-1
abundance: .
j_gene: TRBJ1-1

CDR3nt: TGCGCCAGCAGCCAAGAAAGGACAGGGACCTATGGCTACACCTTC
CDR3aa: CASSQERTGTYGYTF
d_gene: TRBD1
v_gene: TRBV4-1
abundance: .
j_gene: TRBJ1-2

CDR3nt: TGTGCCAGCTCACTTGAACATTCCTACGAGCAGTACTTC
CDR3aa: CASSLEHSYEQYF
d_gene: .
v_gene: TRBV18
abundance: .
j_gene: TRBJ2-7

CDR3nt: TGTGCCAGCAGCTTGGGACTAGAGGCAGATACGCAGTATTTT
CDR3aa: CASSLGLEADTQYF
d_gene: .
v_gene: TRBV5-4
abundance: .
j_gene: TRBJ2-3

CDR3nt: TGTGCCATCAGTGACAGCCTCTCTGGGGCCAACGTCCTGACTTTC
CDR3aa: CAISDSLSGANVLTF
d_gene: .
v_gene: TRBV10-3
abundance: .
j_gene: TRBJ2-6

CDR3nt: TGTGCCAGCAGCTTAGGAGGTGGGGCGAGCTCTGGGGCCAACGTCCTGACTTTC
CDR3aa: CASSLGGGASSGANVLTF
d_gene: .
v_gene: TRBV7-8
abundance: .
j_gene: TRBJ2-6

CDR3nt: TGTGCCAGCAGCTTGGATCTGATAAATTCACCCCTCCACTTT
CDR3aa: CASSLDLINSPLHF
d_gene: .
v_gene: TRBV5-4
abundance: .
j_gene: TRBJ1-6

CDR3nt: TGTGCCAGCAGTCCCCGGGACGTTCCCTACGAGCAGTACTTC
CDR3aa: CASSPRDVPYEQYF
d_gene: .
v_gene: TRBV6-5
abundance: .
j_gene: TRBJ2-7

CDR3nt: TGTGCCAGCAGTGAGGACACAGGGGACCAAGAGACCCAGTACTTC
CDR3aa: CASSEDTGDQETQYF
d_gene: TRBD1
v_gene: TRBV6-1
abundance: few
j_gene: TRBJ2-5

CDR3nt: TGTGCCAGCAGTTTGACAGTCAGCAATCAGCCCCAGCATTTT
CDR3aa: CASSLTVSNQPQHF
d_gene: .
v_gene: TRBV6-5
abundance: .
j_gene: TRBJ1-5

CDR3nt: TGTGCCAGCAGTGATTCAACCGGGACTTTGCGAGAGACCCAGTACTTC
CDR3aa: CASSDSTGTLRETQYF
d_gene: .
v_gene: TRBV25-1
abundance: .
j_gene: TRBJ2-5

CDR3nt: TGTGCCAGCAGACTCCGCCGGGACTTGGGAAACACCATATATTTT
CDR3aa: CASRLRRDLGNTIYF
d_gene: .
v_gene: TRBV13
abundance: .
j_gene: TRBJ1-3

CDR3nt: TGTGCCAGCAGACCGGGACAGCTCTCCTACGAGCAGTACTTC
CDR3aa: CASRPGQLSYEQYF
d_gene: TRBD1
v_gene: TRBV6-1
abundance: .
j_gene: TRBJ2-7

CDR3nt: TGTGCCATCAAAGGGGGTCAGGGGATCTCCTACGAGCAGTACTTC
CDR3aa: CAIKGGQGISYEQYF
d_gene: .
v_gene: TRBV10-3
abundance: .
j_gene: TRBJ2-7